This T cell receptor (beta chain) was recovered during a study of blood T cell repertoires in COVID-19. Participant reports of clinical history set cohort assignment. Within 2 weeks of study entry, exposed participants had contacted a PCR-confirmed or clinician-diagnosed COVID-19 case. In the original analysis: Using reference gene primer amplification, nucleated cell counts were estimated. The table came from immunoSEQ multiplex PCR; TCRdb's copy has only in-frame clones and leaves some out. V and J calls and clone size come straight from that table; D and trimming were deduced from the DNA. The sample has more than 250,000 clones, around 83% seen once. The CDR3 spans 13 residues. Germline CDR1 is MNHNS and CDR2 is SASEGT. Trimming took off 3 bases at V and 5 bases at J, with 10 bases between the two ends.

The sequence was obtained from a man aged 35-49 years who had been exposed to COVID-19. This chain links TRBV6-1 with TRBJ1-2; D gene ambiguous. Sample: PBMCs or T cells enriched from blood (not recorded which). CDR3 in DNA: TGTGCCAGCAGTGACGTAGGGAGGTATGGCTACACCTTC. It is translated as CASSDVGRYGYTF.